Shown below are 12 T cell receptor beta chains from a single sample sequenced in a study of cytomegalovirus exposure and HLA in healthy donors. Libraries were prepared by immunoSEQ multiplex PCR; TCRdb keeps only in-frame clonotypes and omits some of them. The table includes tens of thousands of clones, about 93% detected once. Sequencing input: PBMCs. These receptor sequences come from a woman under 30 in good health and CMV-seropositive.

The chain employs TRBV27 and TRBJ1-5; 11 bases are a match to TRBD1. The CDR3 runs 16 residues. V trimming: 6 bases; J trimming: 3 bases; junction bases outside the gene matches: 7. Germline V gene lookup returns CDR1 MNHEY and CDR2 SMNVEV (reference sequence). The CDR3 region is CASRDRGRLLNQPQHF. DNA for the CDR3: TGTGCCAGCAGGGACAGGGGGCGTTTGCTCAATCAGCCCCAGCATTTT.

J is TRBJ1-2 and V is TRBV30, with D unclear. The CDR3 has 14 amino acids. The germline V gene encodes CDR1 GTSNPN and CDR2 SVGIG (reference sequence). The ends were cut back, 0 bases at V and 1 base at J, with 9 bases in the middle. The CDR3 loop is CAWSVPRYNYGYTF. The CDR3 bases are TGTGCCTGGAGTGTACCCCGGTATAACTATGGCTACACCTTC.

The DNA for the CDR3 is TGTGCCAGCAGCCGGGACAGAGATTATTCACCCCTCCACTTT. This translates into CASSRDRDYSPLHF. This chain uses TRBV5-4 with TRBJ1-6; 7 bases are a match to TRBD1. Looked up from germline, CDR1 is SGHNT and CDR2 is YYREEE (reference sequence). Trimming cost V 4 bases and J 8 bases; bases outside gene matches: 6. The CDR3 totals 14 residues. Supplemented by reference TRBV5-4 and TRBJ1-6, the full variable domain reads ETGVTQSPTHLIKTRGQQVTLRCSSQSGHNTVSWYQQALGQGPQFIFQYYREEENGRGNFPPRFSGLQFPNYSSELNVNALELDDSALYLCASSRDRDYSPLHFGNGTRLTVT.

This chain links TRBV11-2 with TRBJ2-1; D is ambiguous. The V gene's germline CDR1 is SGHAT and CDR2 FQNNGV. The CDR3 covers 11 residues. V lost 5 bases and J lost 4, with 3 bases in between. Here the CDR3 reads CASSRYNEQFF. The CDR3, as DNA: TGTGCCAGCAGCCGTTACAATGAGCAGTTCTTC.

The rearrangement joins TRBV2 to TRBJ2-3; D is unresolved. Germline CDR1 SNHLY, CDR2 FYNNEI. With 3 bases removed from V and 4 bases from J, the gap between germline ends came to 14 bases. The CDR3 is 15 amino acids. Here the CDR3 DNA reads TGTGCCAGCAGTGATGGGCTCCCTCCGGCAGATACGCAGTATTTT. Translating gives CASSDGLPPADTQYF.

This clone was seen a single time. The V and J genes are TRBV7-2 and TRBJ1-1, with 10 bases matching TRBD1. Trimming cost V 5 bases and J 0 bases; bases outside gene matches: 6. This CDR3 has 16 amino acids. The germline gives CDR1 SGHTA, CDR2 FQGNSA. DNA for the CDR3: TGTGCCAGCAGCCGACAGGGGGCAGGCATGAACACTGAAGCTTTCTTT. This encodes CASSRQGAGMNTEAFF.

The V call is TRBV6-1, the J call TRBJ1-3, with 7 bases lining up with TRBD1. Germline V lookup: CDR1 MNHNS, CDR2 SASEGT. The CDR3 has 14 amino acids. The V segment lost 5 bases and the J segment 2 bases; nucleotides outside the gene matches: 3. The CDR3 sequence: CASSRQGTGNTIYF. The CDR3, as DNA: TGTGCCAGCAGTCGACAGGGAACTGGAAACACCATATATTTT.

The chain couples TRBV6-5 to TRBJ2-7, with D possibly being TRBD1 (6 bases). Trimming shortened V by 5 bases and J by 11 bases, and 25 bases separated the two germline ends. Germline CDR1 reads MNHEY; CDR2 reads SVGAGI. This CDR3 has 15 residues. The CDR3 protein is CASSRTGTQFYAEYF. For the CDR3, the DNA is TGTGCCAGCAGTAGGACCGGGACACAGTTCTACGCAGAGTACTTC.

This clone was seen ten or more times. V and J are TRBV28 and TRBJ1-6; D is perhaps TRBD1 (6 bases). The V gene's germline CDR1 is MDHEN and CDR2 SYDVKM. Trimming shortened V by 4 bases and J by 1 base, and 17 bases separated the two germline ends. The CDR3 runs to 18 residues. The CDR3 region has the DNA TGTGCCAGCAGTTCGACTATTAAGGGGGTATCCTATAATTCACCCCTCCACTTT. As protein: CASSSTIKGVSYNSPLHF.

In nucleotides, the CDR3 is TGTGCCAGCAGCACCCGACAGGGCAGGAGCTCCTACGAGCAGTACTTC. The encoded protein is CASSTRQGRSSYEQYF. V gene TRBV7-8 combines with J gene TRBJ2-7; 7 bases are shared with TRBD1. Trimming cost V 5 bases and J 0 bases; bases outside gene matches: 10. This CDR3 region has 16 residues. CDR1 and CDR2 (germline): SGHVS, FQNEAQ.

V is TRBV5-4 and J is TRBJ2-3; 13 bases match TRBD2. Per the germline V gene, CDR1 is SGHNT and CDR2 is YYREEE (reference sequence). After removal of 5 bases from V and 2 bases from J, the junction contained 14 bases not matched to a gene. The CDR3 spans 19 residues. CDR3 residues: CASRKELAGGPGNTDTQYF. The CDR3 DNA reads TGTGCCAGCAGAAAGGAACTAGCGGGGGGGCCGGGAAACACAGATACGCAGTATTTT.

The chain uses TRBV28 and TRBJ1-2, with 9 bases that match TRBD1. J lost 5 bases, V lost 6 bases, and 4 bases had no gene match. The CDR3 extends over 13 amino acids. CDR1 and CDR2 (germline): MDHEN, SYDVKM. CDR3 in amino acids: CASRKTGGYGYTF. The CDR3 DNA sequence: TGTGCCAGCAGAAAGACAGGGGGGTATGGCTACACCTTC.